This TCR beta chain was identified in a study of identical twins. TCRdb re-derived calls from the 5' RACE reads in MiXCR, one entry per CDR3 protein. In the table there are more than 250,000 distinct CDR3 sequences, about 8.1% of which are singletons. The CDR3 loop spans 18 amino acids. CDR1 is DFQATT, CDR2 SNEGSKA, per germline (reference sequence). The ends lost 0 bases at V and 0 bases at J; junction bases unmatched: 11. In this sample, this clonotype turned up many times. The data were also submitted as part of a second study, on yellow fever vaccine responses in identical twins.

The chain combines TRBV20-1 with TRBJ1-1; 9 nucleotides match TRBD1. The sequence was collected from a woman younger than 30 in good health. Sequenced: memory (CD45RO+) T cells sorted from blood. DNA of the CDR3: TGCAGTGCTAGAGAGAAACAGGGGGCGCGGGCCATGAACACTGAAGCTTTCTTT. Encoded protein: CSAREKQGARAMNTEAFF.